The following is a TCR beta chain sequence with its context. PCR used 60 Vbeta primers and 13 Jbeta primers. Here immunoSEQ multiplex PCR was the method, and the copy in TCRdb shows in-frame clones only, minus some. This sample carries around 130,000 clones, around 76% of them seen once, and the ten largest clones take roughly 1.9%. The data are from a study of cytomegalovirus exposure and HLA in healthy donors. This CDR3 is 15 amino acids long. This chain joins TRBV12-2 and TRBJ1-3. TRBV12-2 corresponds to a pseudogene. The sequenced material came from PBMCs. The receptor was isolated from a woman aged 50 to 60 in good health and CMV-seronegative. The CDR3, as DNA: TGTGCAAGTCGCTTAGATTTGGAGTACCAAAACACCATATATTTT. This sequence encodes CASRLDLEYQNTIYF.